These 28 T cell receptor beta chains share one sample of origin, sequenced in a study of blood T cell repertoires in COVID-19. TCRdb's copy holds only in-frame clones and misses some; the assay was immunoSEQ multiplex PCR. This repertoire shows about 270,000 clones, around nine tenths found once; its top ten account for about 9.8%. What was sequenced was peripheral blood. These TCRs come from a man aged 35-49 years who had recovered from COVID-19.

The chain recombines TRBV3-1 (or the pseudogene TRBV3-2) with TRBJ2-1; TRBD2 agrees at 7 bases. Germline V gene data show CDR1 as LGHDT and CDR2 as YNNKEL (reference sequence). This CDR3 comprises 13 residues. V was clipped by 0 bases and J by 12 bases; unmatched bases: 5. In DNA form, the CDR3 reads TGTGCCAGCAGCCAAGAGGGGGGGACCCGGCAGTTCTTC. Protein: CASSQEGGTRQFF.

This clone was found once. The rearrangement uses TRBV18 and TRBJ2-7; 7 bases match TRBD2. V shed 6 bases, J shed 2 bases, and the junction held 7 bases outside the gene matches. The CDR3 contains 14 residues. Germline CDR1 is KGHSH and CDR2 is LQKENI. CDR3 region: CASSRASGTYEQYF. CDR3 DNA: TGTGCCAGCTCCCGGGCTAGCGGAACCTACGAGCAGTACTTC.

This chain uses TRBV7-2 with TRBJ2-1, with TRBD2 matching over 13 bases. The J segment lost 0 bases and the V segment lost 5 bases, leaving 7 bases of the junction unmatched. The CDR3 loop spans 18 amino acids. Germline V gene data show CDR1 as SGHTA and CDR2 as FQGNSA. The CDR3 spells CASSPRTSGSFSYNEQFF. As DNA, the CDR3 is TGTGCCAGCAGCCCCCGGACTAGCGGGAGTTTCTCCTACAATGAGCAGTTCTTC.

V usage is TRBV7-7 and J usage is TRBJ2-5; the match to TRBD2 covers 8 bases. Germline V gene data show CDR1 as SSHAT and CDR2 as FNYEAQ (reference sequence). The CDR3 has 15 amino acids. V lost 8 bases, J lost 7 bases, and 15 bases stayed unmatched. The CDR3 sequence is CASGYSGAPGGTQYF. CDR3 nucleotides: TGTGCCAGCGGATATAGCGGGGCCCCGGGGGGGACCCAGTACTTC.

V and J are TRBV2 and TRBJ2-5; TRBD1 might be the D (6 bases). Trimming took off 6 bases at V and 4 bases at J, with 15 bases between the two ends. This CDR3 region has 14 residues. Germline CDR1 is SNHLY and CDR2 is FYNNEI. The DNA for the CDR3 is TGTGCCAGCAGCCTAAATGACAGGCTAGAGACCCAGTACTTC. Residues: CASSLNDRLETQYF.

This rearrangement joins TRBV18 to TRBJ2-7; D is uncertain. Trimming took 3 bases from V and 6 from J, leaving 6 bases between them. The CDR3 totals 11 residues. The V gene's germline CDR1 is KGHSH and CDR2 LQKENI. CDR3 amino acids: CASSPAIEQYF. CDR3 nucleotide sequence: TGTGCCAGCTCACCGGCAATCGAGCAGTACTTC.

The chain joins TRBV5-5 to TRBJ1-3, with no clear D. Looked up from germline, CDR1 is SGHKS and CDR2 is YYEKEE (reference sequence). The V and J ends lost 1 base and 3 bases respectively, with 17 bases between them. CDR3 length: 17 residues. This chain's CDR3 is CASSLISAGGSGNTIYF. The CDR3 DNA reads as TGTGCCAGCAGCTTGATATCCGCGGGTGGGAGTGGAAACACCATATATTTT.

The chain combines TRBV7-2 with TRBJ2-1, with 9 bases that match TRBD2. V lost 5 bases, J lost 9 bases, and 11 bases stayed unmatched. CDR1 is SGHTA and CDR2 is FQGNSA in the germline V gene. The CDR3 extends over 15 amino acids. CDR3 DNA: TGTGCCAGCAGCGCCCGGCTAGCGGGGATGGCTGAGCAGTTCTTC. It specifies CASSARLAGMAEQFF.

The chain uses TRBV7-2 and TRBJ2-5, with D possibly being TRBD2 (6 bases). V lost 5 bases, J lost 4 bases, and 11 bases lay in between. This CDR3 has 13 residues. The V gene's germline CDR1 is SGHTA and CDR2 FQGNSA. Here the CDR3 reads CASSVQGGETQYF. Written as DNA, the CDR3 is TGTGCCAGCAGCGTCCAGGGAGGAGAGACCCAGTACTTC.

The chain recombines TRBV4-2 with TRBJ2-3; 10 bases fit TRBD2. This CDR3 comprises 19 residues. The germline V gene has CDR1 LGHNA and CDR2 YNFKEQ. Losses at the gene ends were 1 base for V and 4 bases for J; bases not matched to a gene: 14. DNA of the CDR3: TGTGCCAGCAGCCAAGGGATTAGGAGCAGCGGGAGGGCCCCAGATACGCAGTATTTT. This translates into CASSQGIRSSGRAPDTQYF.

This clone has just a few counts. The chain links TRBV13 to TRBJ1-6; D perhaps matches TRBD1 (5 bases). Trimming removed 3 bases at V and 8 bases at J, with 8 bases between. The length of the CDR3 is 13 residues. Per germline, CDR1 PRHDT and CDR2 FYEKMQ (reference sequence). The DNA for the CDR3 is TGTGCCAGCAGCTTGACAGTTTATTCACCCCTCCACTTT. Protein sequence: CASSLTVYSPLHF.

The chain recombines TRBV7-9 with TRBJ1-1; D might be TRBD1 (5 bases). Germline lookup yields CDR1 SEHNR and CDR2 FQNEAQ (reference sequence). V was trimmed by 2 bases and J by 5 bases, leaving 12 bases between them. CDR3 size: 14 residues. CDR3 sequence reads: CASSLIGGETEAFF. The CDR3 DNA reads as TGTGCCAGCAGCTTAATCGGGGGGGAGACTGAAGCTTTCTTT.

This chain joins TRBV25-1 and TRBJ1-2; 8 bases match TRBD1. Germline loops: CDR1 MGHDK, CDR2 SYGVNS. The CDR3 has 16 amino acids. Losses at the gene ends were 3 bases for V and 4 bases for J; bases not matched to a gene: 10. The CDR3, as DNA: TGTGCCAGCAGTGATCCAACGCGACAGGGGCGCTATGGCTACACCTTC. This gives the protein CASSDPTRQGRYGYTF.

The genes are TRBV4-1 and TRBJ2-7; 7 positions agree with TRBD1. The CDR3 is 16 residues long. Germline values: CDR1 MGHRA, CDR2 YSYEKL. With V trimmed by 3 bases and J by 0 bases, 8 bases remained unmatched. CDR3: CASSQGQTISSYEQYF. As DNA, the CDR3 is TGCGCCAGCAGCCAGGGACAGACCATTAGCTCCTACGAGCAGTACTTC.

The chain couples TRBV10-3 to TRBJ2-5; 7 bases agree with TRBD2. The V gene's germline CDR1 is ENHRY and CDR2 SYGVKD. V trimming: 4 bases; J trimming: 5 bases; junction bases outside the gene matches: 4. The CDR3 covers 13 residues. CDR3 DNA sequence: TGTGCCATCAGTGTGACTAGCCGGGAGACCCAGTACTTC. This sequence encodes CAISVTSRETQYF.

The chain is built from TRBV11-2 and TRBJ2-7; TRBD2 aligns across 10 bases. The CDR3 covers 15 residues. V was pared by 5 bases and J by 4 bases, with 8 bases of the junction left unmatched. Germline values: CDR1 SGHAT, CDR2 FQNNGV. CDR3 in DNA: TGTGCCAGCAGCGAAACTAGCGGGACCATTTACGAGCAGTACTTC. This sequence encodes CASSETSGTIYEQYF.

This clone has only one observation. For the CDR3, the DNA is TGTGCCATCAGTTCTGGAGGGGGCACGAATTCACCCCTCCACTTT. It codes for CAISSGGGTNSPLHF. The chain couples TRBV10-3 to TRBJ1-6; 7 bases align to TRBD1. CDR1 and CDR2 (germline): ENHRY, SYGVKD. This CDR3 region has 15 residues. J gave up 7 bases and V 5 bases, and 8 bases lay outside the gene matches.

This chain connects TRBV3-1 (or the pseudogene TRBV3-2) to TRBJ2-3; TRBD2 agrees at 10 bases. Germline V CDR1 and CDR2: LGHDT, YNNKEL (reference sequence). V dropped 4 bases and J dropped 8; count of bases not matched to a gene: 9. The CDR3 consists of 15 residues. The CDR3 DNA reads TGTGCCAGCAGCCTTCGGCTAGCGGGAGCACGTACGCAGTATTTT. Protein: CASSLRLAGARTQYF.

A few counts support this clone. The chain carries TRBV7-2 and TRBJ2-7, with TRBD2 matching over 8 bases. The CDR3 is 15 amino acids. Germline V lookup: CDR1 SGHTA, CDR2 FQGNSA. V dropped 5 bases and J dropped 2; count of bases not matched to a gene: 8. This CDR3 is CASSGRGGGPYEQYF. Here the CDR3 DNA reads TGTGCCAGCAGCGGACGGGGGGGCGGGCCCTACGAGCAGTACTTC.

The CDR3 DNA is TGTGCCAGCAGTTTAATTCGGGGGGGCATCCACGAGCAGTACTTC. It translates to CASSLIRGGIHEQYF. This rearrangement joins TRBV11-2 to TRBJ2-7; 8 nucleotides match TRBD2. The CDR3 has 15 residues. V shed 6 bases and J 5 bases; nucleotides not matched to a gene: 12. Germline V gene data show CDR1 as SGHAT and CDR2 as FQNNGV.

The chain employs TRBV10-2 and TRBJ1-1; 8 nucleotides line up with TRBD1. Per germline, CDR1 WSHSY and CDR2 SAAADI. The V gene end was trimmed by 1 base and the J gene end by 5 bases; junction bases not matched to a gene: 12. The CDR3 totals 17 residues. The CDR3 protein is CASSEYPQGVGRTEAFF. The CDR3 nucleotides are TGCGCCAGCAGTGAGTATCCACAGGGGGTCGGAAGGACTGAAGCTTTCTTT.

V gene TRBV29-1 combines with J gene TRBJ2-7, with TRBD2 matching 7 bases. After removal of 5 bases from V and 5 bases from J, the junction contained 12 bases not matched to a gene. CDR1 is SQVTM, CDR2 ANQGSEA, per germline. CDR3 length: 14 residues. The CDR3 coding sequence is TGCAGCGTTCGGTCGCAGGGAGGGTTGGACGAGCAGTACTTC. Protein product: CSVRSQGGLDEQYF.

This clone occurred a few times. The chain links TRBV7-2 to TRBJ2-5, with 11 nucleotides matching TRBD2. Per germline, CDR1 SGHTA and CDR2 FQGNSA. The CDR3 covers 15 residues. With V trimmed by 3 bases and J by 4 bases, 4 bases remained unmatched. CDR3 DNA: TGTGCCAGCAGCTTTTACACTAGCGGGGGAGAGACCCAGTACTTC. Its translation: CASSFYTSGGETQYF.

The chain combines TRBV25-1 with TRBJ2-5; the D gene is possibly TRBD1 (6 bases). CDR3 length: 13 residues. In germline, CDR1 is MGHDK, CDR2 SYGVNS. The V end lost 8 bases, the J end lost 11 bases, and 21 bases lay between the germline ends. The CDR3 spells CASCPGQLSFQYF. DNA for the CDR3: TGTGCCAGCTGCCCGGGACAACTATCATTTCAGTACTTC.

The V call is TRBV6-6, the J call TRBJ1-2, with 10 bases lining up with TRBD1. Unmatched junction bases numbered 6, after V lost 4 bases and J lost 1 base. The CDR3 covers 16 residues. The germline V gene has CDR1 MNHNY and CDR2 SVGAGI (reference sequence). The CDR3 nucleotides read TGTGCCAGCAGTTTCCACGGACAGGGGGGTAACTATGGCTACACCTTC. Its protein product is CASSFHGQGGNYGYTF.

The V call is TRBV28, the J call TRBJ1-5, with a possible D match to TRBD1 (5 bases). V gave up 1 base and J gave up 4 bases, with 20 bases separating them. The CDR3 sequence is 18 residues long. Germline assignment: CDR1 MDHEN and CDR2 SYDVKM. DNA for the CDR3: TGTGCCAGCAGTTTATTGATACCATCGGCCGGGGGAAATCAGCCCCAGCATTTT. Its protein product is CASSLLIPSAGGNQPQHF.

The V and J genes are TRBV11-2 and TRBJ2-1, with 11 bases that match TRBD1. This CDR3 contains 14 residues. Germline values: CDR1 SGHAT, CDR2 FQNNGV. Germline trimming cut 3 bases from V and 8 bases from J; bases unmatched to any gene: 3. The CDR3 DNA is TGTGCCAGCAGCTTCGGACAGGGGGCCTATGAGCAGTTCTTC. This sequence encodes CASSFGQGAYEQFF.

The genes are TRBV23-1 and TRBJ1-1; D is undetermined. TRBV23-1 is an ORF; its function is uncertain. There are 21 residues in the CDR3. Trimming cost V 1 base and J 3 bases, with 30 bases left between them. The CDR3 spells CASSQYTPFGGMVLLDTEAFF. CDR3 bases: TGCGCCAGCAGTCAATACACCCCCTTTGGAGGGATGGTTTTACTGGACACTGAAGCTTTCTTT.